These T cell receptor beta chains were read from a single sample in a study of radiotherapy plus CTLA-4 blockade in lung cancer. Libraries were prepared by immunoSEQ multiplex PCR; TCRdb keeps only in-frame clonotypes and omits some of them. The repertoire holds some 80,000 clones, with 60% to 85% as singletons. This specimen was peripheral blood, taken from a patient treated with radiotherapy plus ipilimumab. All receptors come from a human donor with non-small cell lung cancer whose response to radiotherapy plus ipilimumab could not be evaluated. Some clones in this sample may be carry-over from other donors' samples. Both conserved end residues are part of each CDR3. The order of the fields is CDR3 protein, CDR3 DNA, J gene, D gene, clone size, V gene. A D gene is named only where the DNA matches it firmly. Some rows mark clone size as missing; the rest say once, few, many or name a class of expanded clone.

CDR3aa: CASSPPPGGSTDTQYF
CDR3nt: TGTGCCAGCAGTCCCCCCCCGGGGGGGAGCACAGATACGCAGTATTTT
j_gene: TRBJ2-3
d_gene: TRBD2
abundance: once
v_gene: TRBV28

CDR3aa: CASSNPRDRSPNYGYTF
CDR3nt: TGTGCCAGCAGCAACCCCCGGGACAGAAGTCCTAACTATGGCTACACCTTC
j_gene: TRBJ1-2
d_gene: TRBD1
abundance: NA
v_gene: TRBV5-4

CDR3aa: CASKTTDTQYF
CDR3nt: TGTGCCAGCAAGACTACAGATACGCAGTATTTT
j_gene: TRBJ2-3
d_gene: NA
abundance: NA
v_gene: TRBV2

CDR3aa: CASSTTGTVNTEAFF
CDR3nt: TGCGCCAGCAGCACGACCGGGACAGTGAACACTGAAGCTTTCTTT
j_gene: TRBJ1-1
d_gene: TRBD1
abundance: NA
v_gene: TRBV5-1

CDR3aa: CASSKRKRPGGNQPQHF
CDR3nt: TGTGCCAGCAGCAAACGTAAACGCCCAGGGGGCAATCAGCCCCAGCATTTT
j_gene: TRBJ1-5
d_gene: NA
abundance: NA
v_gene: TRBV21-1

CDR3aa: CASGLLRGTGELFF
CDR3nt: TGTGCTAGTGGTTTACTCAGGGGGACCGGGGAGCTGTTTTTT
j_gene: TRBJ2-2
d_gene: TRBD1
abundance: NA
v_gene: TRBV12-5

CDR3aa: CASSPLRGAIQTDTQYF
CDR3nt: TGTGCCAGCTCACCACTCAGGGGGGCTATACAGACAGATACGCAGTATTTT
j_gene: TRBJ2-3
d_gene: NA
abundance: NA
v_gene: TRBV18

CDR3aa: CATRTGGSEAFF
CDR3nt: TGTGCCACAAGGACAGGGGGGAGTGAAGCTTTCTTT
j_gene: TRBJ1-1
d_gene: TRBD1
abundance: few
v_gene: TRBV10-3

CDR3aa: CASSQALGPHTEAFF
CDR3nt: TGTGCCAGCAGCCAAGCGCTGGGGCCCCACACTGAAGCTTTCTTT
j_gene: TRBJ1-1
d_gene: NA
abundance: many
v_gene: TRBV14

CDR3aa: CASSLSGGGGETQYF
CDR3nt: TGTGCCAGCAGCCTATCAGGGGGCGGGGGAGAGACCCAGTACTTC
j_gene: TRBJ2-5
d_gene: NA
abundance: NA
v_gene: TRBV6-1

CDR3aa: CASSPALGTGYGYTF
CDR3nt: TGTGCCAGCAGCCCCGCGTTGGGGACAGGCTATGGCTACACCTTC
j_gene: TRBJ1-2
d_gene: TRBD1
abundance: NA
v_gene: TRBV7-8

CDR3aa: CASSPPTGEEETQYF
CDR3nt: TGTGCCAGCAGCCCCCCGACAGGGGAGGAAGAGACCCAGTACTTC
j_gene: TRBJ2-5
d_gene: TRBD1
abundance: NA
v_gene: TRBV14

CDR3aa: CASSLDRDPGANVLTF
CDR3nt: TGTGCCAGCAGCTTAGACAGGGACCCTGGGGCCAACGTCCTGACTTTC
j_gene: TRBJ2-6
d_gene: NA
abundance: NA
v_gene: TRBV7-2

CDR3aa: CASSFYTGEQYF
CDR3nt: TGTGCCAGCAGTTTTTATACAGGGGAGCAGTACTTC
j_gene: TRBJ2-7
d_gene: NA
abundance: NA
v_gene: TRBV28

CDR3aa: CASSQDGRGTEAFF
CDR3nt: TGCGCCAGCAGCCAAGACGGGCGGGGCACTGAAGCTTTCTTT
j_gene: TRBJ1-1
d_gene: NA
abundance: NA
v_gene: TRBV4-3

CDR3aa: CASSARDSIYTEAFF
CDR3nt: TGTGCCAGCAGCGCCCGGGACAGCATATACACTGAAGCTTTCTTT
j_gene: TRBJ1-1
d_gene: TRBD1
abundance: few
v_gene: TRBV7-9

CDR3aa: CASRLTGTGGGYTF
CDR3nt: TGTGCCAGCAGACTCACCGGGACAGGGGGCGGCTACACCTTC
j_gene: TRBJ1-2
d_gene: TRBD1
abundance: NA
v_gene: TRBV6-1

CDR3aa: CASSRAGTGGTDTQYF
CDR3nt: TGCGCCAGCAGCCGAGCAGGGACAGGGGGCACAGATACGCAGTATTTT
j_gene: TRBJ2-3
d_gene: TRBD1
abundance: NA
v_gene: TRBV5-1

CDR3aa: CASKGGTSGGAETQYF
CDR3nt: TGTGCCAGCAAAGGAGGGACTAGCGGGGGGGCTGAGACCCAGTACTTC
j_gene: TRBJ2-5
d_gene: TRBD2
abundance: NA
v_gene: TRBV2

CDR3aa: CSTDTGGTGELFF
CDR3nt: TGCAGCACCGACACGGGCGGGACCGGGGAGCTGTTTTTT
j_gene: TRBJ2-2
d_gene: NA
abundance: NA
v_gene: TRBV29-1

CDR3aa: CASSLSATRSSPLHF
CDR3nt: TGTGCCAGCAGTTTATCGGCGACGAGGAGTTCACCCCTCCACTTT
j_gene: TRBJ1-6
d_gene: NA
abundance: once
v_gene: TRBV28

CDR3aa: CASSFFQGGNSPLHF
CDR3nt: TGTGCCAGCAGTTTTTTCCAGGGGGGTAATTCACCCCTCCACTTT
j_gene: TRBJ1-6
d_gene: TRBD1
abundance: NA
v_gene: TRBV28

CDR3aa: CASNIDSLRGNQPQHF
CDR3nt: TGTGCCAGTAATATAGACTCTCTACGGGGCAATCAGCCCCAGCATTTT
j_gene: TRBJ1-5
d_gene: NA
abundance: NA
v_gene: TRBV19